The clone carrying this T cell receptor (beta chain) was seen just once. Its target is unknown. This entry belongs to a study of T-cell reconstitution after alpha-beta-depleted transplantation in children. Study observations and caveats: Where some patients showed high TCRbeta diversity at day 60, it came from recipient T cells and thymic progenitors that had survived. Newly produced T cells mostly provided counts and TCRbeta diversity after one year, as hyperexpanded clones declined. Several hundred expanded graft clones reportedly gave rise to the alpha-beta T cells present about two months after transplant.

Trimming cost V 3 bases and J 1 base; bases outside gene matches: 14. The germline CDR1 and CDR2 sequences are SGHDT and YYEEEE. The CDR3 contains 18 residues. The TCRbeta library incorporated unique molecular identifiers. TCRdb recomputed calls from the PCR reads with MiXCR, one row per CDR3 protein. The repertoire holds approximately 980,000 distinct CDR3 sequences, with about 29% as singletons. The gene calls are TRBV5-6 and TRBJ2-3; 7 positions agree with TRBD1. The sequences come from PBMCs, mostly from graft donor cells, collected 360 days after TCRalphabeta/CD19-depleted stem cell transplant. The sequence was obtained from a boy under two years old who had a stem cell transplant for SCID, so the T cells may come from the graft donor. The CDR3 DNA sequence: TGTGCCAGCAGCTCCGCCCGTTGGGACAGAGACCGCACAGATACGCAGTATTTT. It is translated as CASSSARWDRDRTDTQYF.